These 16 T cell receptor beta chains were sequenced from one sample in a study of TIL therapy for anti-PD-1-resistant metastatic lung cancer. The time point was: pre-treatment sample, taken before nivolumab and TIL therapy. Most excised metastases sampled were pleural nodules or supraclavicular lymph nodes. Sequencing used immunoSEQ v3. TCRdb's copy holds only in-frame clones and misses some; the assay was immunoSEQ multiplex PCR. The profile shows fewer than 15,000 clones, about 70% of them singletons. The source was tumor tissue, collected at baseline. The receptor set was obtained from a woman between 30 and 80 years old with non-small cell lung cancer.

The chain uses TRBV6-5 and TRBJ1-5; D gene ambiguous. Trimming removed 6 bases from V and 4 bases from J, with 10 bases in between. The CDR3 consists of 13 residues. Germline values: CDR1 MNHEY, CDR2 SVGAGI. CDR3: CASRVGQNQPQHF. CDR3 nucleotides: TGTGCCAGCAGAGTCGGCCAGAATCAGCCCCAGCATTTT.

The chain combines TRBV19 with TRBJ2-3; the D gene is possibly TRBD2 (6 bases). Germline CDR1 is LNHDA and CDR2 is SQIVND (reference sequence). The V and J ends lost 6 bases and 3 bases respectively, with 13 bases between them. The CDR3 consists of 14 residues. This CDR3 is CASSVSGRTDTQYF. The CDR3 nucleotides are TGTGCCAGTAGCGTTAGCGGAAGGACAGATACGCAGTATTTT.

This clone is medium-sized (0.01 to 0.1%). This chain links TRBV10-3 with TRBJ2-2, with TRBD2 matching 8 bases. The CDR3 totals 15 residues. Germline lookup yields CDR1 ENHRY and CDR2 SYGVKD. J gave up 7 bases and V 4 bases, and 8 bases lay outside the gene matches. The CDR3 protein is CAISGAGGGDGELFF. The CDR3 DNA sequence: TGTGCCATCAGTGGCGCGGGAGGCGGAGACGGGGAGCTGTTTTTT.

This clone was seen a few times. V gene TRBV2 combines with J gene TRBJ1-1; 8 nucleotides line up with TRBD1. The CDR3 spans 17 residues. J was trimmed by 0 bases and V by 6 bases; bases with no gene match: 12. Germline values: CDR1 SNHLY, CDR2 FYNNEI. This CDR3 is CASRPGQGQFMNTEAFF. The CDR3 DNA reads TGTGCCAGCAGACCCGGACAGGGACAATTCATGAACACTGAAGCTTTCTTT.

This chain connects TRBV4-2 to TRBJ2-7; 10 nucleotides line up with TRBD2. Germline V gene sequence: CDR1 LGHNA, CDR2 YNFKEQ. After removal of 1 base from V and 2 bases from J, the junction contained 2 bases not matched to a gene. CDR3 length: 15 amino acids. As DNA, the CDR3 is TGTGCCAGCAGCCAAGGGCTAGCGGGGGCCTACGAGCAGTACTTC. Protein: CASSQGLAGAYEQYF.

V is TRBV19 and J is TRBJ2-1; TRBD2 aligns across 8 bases. CDR3 length equals 17 residues. J gave up 4 bases and V 4 bases, and 12 bases lay outside the gene matches. CDR1 is LNHDA and CDR2 is SQIVND in the germline V gene (reference sequence). The chain's CDR3 is CASSTAWTSRSYNEQFF. The CDR3 DNA is TGTGCCAGTAGTACCGCTTGGACTAGCCGCTCATACAATGAGCAGTTCTTC.

This clone was seen a few times. The V gene is TRBV5-1, the J gene TRBJ1-1; no definite D call. Trimming stripped 3 bases from V and 2 bases from J, with 11 bases between. CDR1 and CDR2 (germline): SGHRS, YFSETQ. The CDR3 runs to 14 residues. CDR3 bases: TGCGCCAGCAGCTGGACCGGGCCTAACACTGAAGCTTTCTTT. It is translated as CASSWTGPNTEAFF.

J is TRBJ1-1 and V is TRBV15; D may be TRBD1 (6 bases). The CDR3 runs to 14 residues. V was trimmed by 4 bases and J by 1 base, leaving 10 bases between them. In germline, CDR1 is LNHNV, CDR2 YYDKDF (reference sequence). The CDR3 region is CATSNGQKNTEAFF. The CDR3 DNA reads TGTGCCACCAGCAACGGACAGAAGAACACTGAAGCTTTCTTT.

The CDR3 is CASSESANSGNTIYF. CDR3 DNA sequence: TGCGCCAGCAGTGAGTCGGCTAACTCTGGAAACACCATATATTTT. The rearrangement joins TRBV10-1 to TRBJ1-3; unclear D gene. V gave up 0 bases and J gave up 0 bases, with 6 bases separating them. The CDR3 totals 15 residues. Germline CDR1 and CDR2: WNHNN and SYGVQD (reference sequence).

This clone has a handful of counts. V usage is TRBV5-1 and J usage is TRBJ2-3; D remains ambiguous. The CDR3 contains 15 residues. The V end lost 0 bases, the J end lost 0 bases, and 8 bases lay between the germline ends. The germline gives CDR1 SGHRS, CDR2 YFSETQ. The CDR3, as DNA: TGCGCCAGCAGCTTGGGACGCCAGAGCACAGATACGCAGTATTTT. Its protein product is CASSLGRQSTDTQYF.

The CDR3 coding sequence is TGTGCCAGCAGCCCATGGACAGGGAATCAGCCCCAGCATTTT. As protein: CASSPWTGNQPQHF. This chain joins TRBV6-5 and TRBJ1-5, with TRBD1 identical over 8 bases. Germline V gives CDR1 MNHEY, CDR2 SVGAGI. The CDR3 length is 14 residues. Trimming cost V 6 bases and J 4 bases; bases outside gene matches: 5.

The rearrangement links TRBV30 to TRBJ1-1; D is undetermined. Germline CDR1 and CDR2: GTSNPN and SVGIG (reference sequence). The CDR3 is 13 residues long. The germline V and J ends were trimmed by 0 bases and 6 bases, with 11 bases remaining between them. CDR3 nucleotides: TGTGCCTGGAGTGTACTTTGGGGAGCTGAAGCTTTCTTT. Translating it yields CAWSVLWGAEAFF.

This clone was found a few times. Other DNA sequences of this sample code for an identical CDR3. The chain employs TRBV18 and TRBJ1-1; D perhaps matches TRBD1 (5 bases). V lost 3 bases and J 3 bases, leaving 8 bases between the germline ends. CDR3 length: 13 residues. Germline V CDR1 and CDR2: KGHSH, LQKENI. The CDR3 loop reads CASSPRGDTEAFF. CDR3 DNA sequence: TGTGCCAGCTCACCCCGGGGGGACACTGAAGCTTTCTTT.

This chain links TRBV19 with TRBJ2-3, with 8 nucleotides matching TRBD1. Trimming took 3 bases from V and 2 from J; bases not matched to a gene: 4. Germline V gene data show CDR1 as LNHDA and CDR2 as SQIVND (reference sequence). The CDR3 covers 15 residues. The DNA of the CDR3 is TGTGCCAGTAGTATGGCGGGACAGGTCACAGATACGCAGTATTTT. Protein: CASSMAGQVTDTQYF.

The chain couples TRBV19 to TRBJ2-7; possibly TRBD1 or TRBD2 for D (6 bases each). V was trimmed by 3 bases and J by 3 bases, leaving 15 bases between them. CDR3 length: 15 amino acids. Germline assignment: CDR1 LNHDA and CDR2 SQIVND (reference sequence). CDR3 coding DNA: TGTGCCAGTAGTATGGAGGGGGGCAGGAGCTACGAGCAGTACTTC. It encodes CASSMEGGRSYEQYF.

The genes are TRBV7-8 and TRBJ2-1; D is perhaps TRBD1 (5 bases). V shed 0 bases and J shed 4 bases, with 10 bases lying between them. Per the germline V gene, CDR1 is SGHVS and CDR2 is FQNEAQ. The CDR3 is 15 amino acids. As DNA, the CDR3 is TGTGCCAGCAGCTTAGCGCAGGGCGCGTACAATGAGCAGTTCTTC. Translated, it gives CASSLAQGAYNEQFF. Complete variable domain (other parts from reference TRBV7-8 and TRBJ2-1): GAGVSQSPRYKVAKRGQDVALRCDPISGHVSLFWYQQALGQGPEFLTYFQNEAQLDKSGLPSDRFFAERPEGSVSTLKIQRTQQEDSAVYLCASSLAQGAYNEQFFGPGTRLTVL.